The 8 T cell receptor beta chains below come from one sample, sequenced in a study of shared clonotypes between healthy human individuals. Sequencing was performed with immunoSEQ multiplex PCR; in TCRdb, only in-frame clones are kept and a portion is missing. The data show more than 450,000 clones, with 60% to 85% seen just once and under 15% held by the top ten. The sequencing input was PBMCs. The receptors derive from a woman between 40 and 50 years old in good health. Some clones in this sample may be carry-over from other donors' samples.

The table lists this clone with a few counts. V is TRBV6-1 and J is TRBJ1-1; TRBD1 might be the D (5 bases). V was shortened by 2 bases and J by 5 bases, with 18 bases between the two germline ends. The CDR3 is 16 residues long. Per the germline V gene, CDR1 is MNHNS and CDR2 is SASEGT. In DNA, the CDR3 is TGTGCCAGCAGTGAATCGTGGGACCCCAGTCTGACTGAAGCTTTCTTT. As protein: CASSESWDPSLTEAFF.

This clone was found a few times. The chain is built from TRBV10-3 and TRBJ1-1; D is unresolved. The V end was cut by 6 bases, the J end by 5 bases, with 13 bases between. Germline V gene sequence: CDR1 ENHRY, CDR2 SYGVKD. This CDR3 has 13 residues. The CDR3 sequence: CAIRTRKETEAFF. CDR3 coding DNA: TGTGCCATCAGGACCCGTAAGGAGACTGAAGCTTTCTTT.

The V and J genes are TRBV30 and TRBJ2-2; 7 bases are a match to TRBD2. The V gene end was trimmed by 6 bases and the J gene end by 5 bases; junction bases not matched to a gene: 9. Germline CDR1 GTSNPN, CDR2 SVGIG (reference sequence). CDR3 size: 14 residues. The CDR3 DNA is TGTGCCTGCGCCCGGGGAGCGGGGACCGGGGAGCTGTTTTTT. As protein: CACARGAGTGELFF.

This sequence joins TRBV30 and TRBJ2-5; D might be TRBD2 (6 bases). The CDR3 loop spans 13 amino acids. The V gene lost 2 bases and the J gene lost 5 bases, with 12 bases spanning the gap. Per the germline V gene, CDR1 is GTSNPN and CDR2 is SVGIG (reference sequence). This CDR3 is CAWSLSGGETQYF. CDR3 in DNA: TGTGCCTGGAGTCTTAGCGGAGGTGAGACCCAGTACTTC.

This clone has a single count. The rearrangement uses TRBV29-1 and TRBJ2-1; 7 bases align to TRBD2. Germline-derived CDR1 and CDR2 are SQVTM and ANQGSEA. This CDR3 contains 11 residues. The CDR3 bases are TGCAGTGGGAGGGCCTACAATGAGCAGTTCTTC. Residues: CSGRAYNEQFF.

The DNA for the CDR3 is TGTGCCAGCAGCCGGGACGGGGGTGGCGAGCAGTACTTC. It codes for CASSRDGGGEQYF. This sequence joins TRBV5-5 and TRBJ2-7, with D maybe TRBD2 (6 bases). The V gene's germline CDR1 is SGHKS and CDR2 YYEKEE (reference sequence). The CDR3 is 13 amino acids. V lost 4 bases, J lost 6 bases, and 14 bases lay in between.

In its sample, this clone was seen a few times. The J gene is TRBJ2-2, the V gene TRBV4-2; D is unresolved. The germline V and J ends were trimmed by 0 bases and 6 bases, with 8 bases remaining between them. The CDR3 runs to 14 residues. Germline assignment: CDR1 LGHNA and CDR2 YNFKEQ. The CDR3 sequence is CASSQDSGPGELFF. The CDR3 DNA reads TGTGCCAGCAGCCAAGATTCCGGTCCCGGGGAGCTGTTTTTT.

The chain uses TRBV6-6 and TRBJ2-2; D gene ambiguous. CDR3 length: 14 residues. Trimming pared 6 bases from V and 4 bases from J, leaving 12 bases between. Looked up from germline, CDR1 is MNHNY and CDR2 is SVGAGI (reference sequence). The CDR3 is CASRPMRFTGELFF. As DNA, the CDR3 is TGTGCCAGCAGACCTATGAGATTCACCGGGGAGCTGTTTTTT.